The T cell receptor beta chain described here comes from a study of T-cell reconstitution after alpha-beta-depleted transplantation in children. Findings of the study overall: In some patients, recipient T cells and intrathymic progenitors surviving conditioning explained high day-60 diversity. Reported findings indicate that, about two months after transplant, alpha-beta T cells came from several hundred expanded clones, which were derived from non-depleted graft cells. T cells produced anew were the main source of T-cell counts and diversity one year after transplant.

V gave up 4 bases and J gave up 0 bases, with 19 bases separating them. Germline CDR1 reads SGHRS; CDR2 reads YFSETQ. The CDR3 sequence is 17 residues long. Details on this clonotype: The antigen remains unidentified.

Unique molecular identifiers were used in preparing the TCRbeta library. Using its own MiXCR run on the PCR reads, TCRdb lists one record per CDR3 protein. The sample yields about 980,000 distinct CDR3 sequences, about 29% seen once. The V and J genes are TRBV5-1 and TRBJ1-1; D is perhaps TRBD1 (6 bases). The receptor was isolated from a boy younger than two who had a stem cell transplant for SCID, so the T cells may come from the graft donor. The source was PBMCs, mostly from graft donor cells, collected 360 days after TCRalphabeta/CD19-depleted stem cell transplant. CDR3 sequence (DNA): TGCGCCAGCAGCCCGACAGGCGAGGTCGGGATGAACACTGAAGCTTTCTTT. Translating it yields CASSPTGEVGMNTEAFF.